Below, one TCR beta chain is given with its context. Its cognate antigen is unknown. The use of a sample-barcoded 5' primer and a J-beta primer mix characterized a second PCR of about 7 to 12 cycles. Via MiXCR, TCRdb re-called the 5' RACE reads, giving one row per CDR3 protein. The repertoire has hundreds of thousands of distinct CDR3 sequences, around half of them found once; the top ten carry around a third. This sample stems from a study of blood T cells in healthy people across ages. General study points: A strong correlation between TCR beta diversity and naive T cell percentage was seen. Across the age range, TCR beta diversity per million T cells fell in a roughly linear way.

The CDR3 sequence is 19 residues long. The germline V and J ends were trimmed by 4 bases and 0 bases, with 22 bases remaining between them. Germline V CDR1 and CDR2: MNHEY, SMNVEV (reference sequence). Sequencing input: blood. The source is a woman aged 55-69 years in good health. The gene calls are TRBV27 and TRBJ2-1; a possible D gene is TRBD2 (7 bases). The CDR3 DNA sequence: TGTGCCAGCAGTTCCCTTATGGGCGGGGGCTACGGCTCCTACAATGAGCAGTTCTTC. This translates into CASSSLMGGGYGSYNEQFF.